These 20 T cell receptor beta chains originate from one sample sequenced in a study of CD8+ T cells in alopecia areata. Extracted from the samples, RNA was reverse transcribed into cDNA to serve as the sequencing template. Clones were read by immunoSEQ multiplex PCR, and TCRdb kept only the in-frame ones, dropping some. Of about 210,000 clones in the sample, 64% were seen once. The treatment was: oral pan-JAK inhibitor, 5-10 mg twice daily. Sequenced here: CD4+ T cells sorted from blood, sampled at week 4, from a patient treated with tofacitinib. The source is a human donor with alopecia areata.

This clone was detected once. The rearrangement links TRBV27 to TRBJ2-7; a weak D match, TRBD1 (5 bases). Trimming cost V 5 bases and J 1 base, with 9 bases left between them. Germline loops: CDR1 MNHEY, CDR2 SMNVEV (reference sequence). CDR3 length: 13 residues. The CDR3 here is CASSPQGSYEQYF. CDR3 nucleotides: TGTGCCAGCAGTCCCCAGGGTTCCTACGAGCAGTACTTC.

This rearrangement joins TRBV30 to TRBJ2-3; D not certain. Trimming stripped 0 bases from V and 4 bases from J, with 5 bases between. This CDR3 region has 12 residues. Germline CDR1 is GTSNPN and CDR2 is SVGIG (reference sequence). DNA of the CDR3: TGTGCCTGGAGTGTAAATGCAGATACGCAGTATTTT. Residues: CAWSVNADTQYF.

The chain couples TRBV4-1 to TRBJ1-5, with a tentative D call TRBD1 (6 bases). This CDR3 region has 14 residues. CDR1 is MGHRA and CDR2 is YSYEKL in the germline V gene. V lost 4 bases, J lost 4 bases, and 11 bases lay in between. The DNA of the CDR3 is TGCGCCAGCAGCCTAGACAGGTCAAATCAGCCCCAGCATTTT. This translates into CASSLDRSNQPQHF.

CDR3 DNA: TGTGCCAGCAGCTCCGGGACTATCACCGGGGAGCTGTTTTTT. Its translation: CASSSGTITGELFF. The rearrangement links TRBV7-2 to TRBJ2-2, with TRBD2 matching over 7 bases. Per the germline V gene, CDR1 is SGHTA and CDR2 is FQGNSA. The CDR3 runs to 14 residues. V trimming: 4 bases; J trimming: 4 bases; junction bases outside the gene matches: 3.

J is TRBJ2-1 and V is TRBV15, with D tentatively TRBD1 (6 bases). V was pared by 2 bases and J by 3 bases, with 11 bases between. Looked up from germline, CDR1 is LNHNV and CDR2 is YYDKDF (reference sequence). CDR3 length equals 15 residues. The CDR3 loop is CATSRSTGNYNEQFF. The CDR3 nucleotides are TGTGCCACCAGCAGATCGACAGGTAACTACAATGAGCAGTTCTTC.

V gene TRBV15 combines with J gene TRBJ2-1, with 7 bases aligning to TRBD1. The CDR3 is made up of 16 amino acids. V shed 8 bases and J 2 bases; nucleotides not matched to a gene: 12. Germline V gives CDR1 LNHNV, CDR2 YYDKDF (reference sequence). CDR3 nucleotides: TGTGCCACCTCCACCGCGGGCAGGGGGACCTACAATGAGCAGTTCTTC. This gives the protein CATSTAGRGTYNEQFF. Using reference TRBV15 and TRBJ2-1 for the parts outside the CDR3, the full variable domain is DAMVIQNPRYQVTQFGKPVTLSCSQTLNHNVMYWYQQKSSQAPKLLFHYYDKDFNNEADTPDNFQSRRPNTSFCFLDIRSPGLGDTAMYLCATSTAGRGTYNEQFFGPGTRLTVL.

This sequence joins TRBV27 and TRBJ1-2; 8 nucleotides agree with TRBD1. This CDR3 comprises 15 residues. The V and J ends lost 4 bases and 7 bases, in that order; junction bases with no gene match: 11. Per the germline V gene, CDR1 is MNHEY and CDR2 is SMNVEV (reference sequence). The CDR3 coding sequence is TGTGCCAGCAGTTCCCGCAGACAGGGGATGATTGGCTACACCTTC. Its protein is CASSSRRQGMIGYTF.

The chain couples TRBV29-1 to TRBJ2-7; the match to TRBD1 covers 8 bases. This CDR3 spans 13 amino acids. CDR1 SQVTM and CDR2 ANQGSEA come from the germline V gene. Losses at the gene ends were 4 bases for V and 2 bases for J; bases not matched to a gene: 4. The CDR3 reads CSVVETGAYEQYF. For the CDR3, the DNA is TGCAGCGTTGTAGAGACAGGGGCCTACGAGCAGTACTTC.

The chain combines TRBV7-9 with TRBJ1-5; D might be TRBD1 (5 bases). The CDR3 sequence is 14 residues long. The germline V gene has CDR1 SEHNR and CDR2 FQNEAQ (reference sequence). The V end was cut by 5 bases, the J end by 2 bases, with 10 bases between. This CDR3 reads CASSTGTGNQPQHF. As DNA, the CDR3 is TGTGCCAGCAGCACCGGGACGGGCAATCAGCCCCAGCATTTT.

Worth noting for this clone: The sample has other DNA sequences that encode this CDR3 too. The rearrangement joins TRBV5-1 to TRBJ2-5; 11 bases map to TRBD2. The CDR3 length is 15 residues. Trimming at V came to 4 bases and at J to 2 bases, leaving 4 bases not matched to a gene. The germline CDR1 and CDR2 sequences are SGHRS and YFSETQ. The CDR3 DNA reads TGCGCCAGCAGCCCGGGACTAGCGGTTCAAGAGACCCAGTACTTC. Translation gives CASSPGLAVQETQYF.

DNA for the CDR3: TGTGCCAGCAGTGGGGGATCATCTGGGGCCAACGTCCTGACTTTC. Its protein product is CASSGGSSGANVLTF. The rearrangement uses TRBV6-1 and TRBJ2-6; D is unresolved. CDR3 length: 15 residues. Trimming removed 4 bases at V and 1 base at J, with 8 bases between. Germline values: CDR1 MNHNS, CDR2 SASEGT.

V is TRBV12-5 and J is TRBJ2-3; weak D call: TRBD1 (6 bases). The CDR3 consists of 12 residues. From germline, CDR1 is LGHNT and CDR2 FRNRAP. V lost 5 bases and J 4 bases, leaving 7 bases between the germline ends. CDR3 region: CASGTGSDTQYF. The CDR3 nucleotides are TGTGCTAGTGGTACAGGGTCAGATACGCAGTATTTT. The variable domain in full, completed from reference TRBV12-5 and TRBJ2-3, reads DARVTQTPRHKVTEMGQEVTMRCQPILGHNTVFWYRQTMMQGLELLAYFRNRAPLDDSGMPKDRFSAEMPDATLATLKIQPSEPRDSAVYFCASGTGSDTQYFGPGTRLTVL.

The CDR3 bases are TGCGCCAGCAGCTCCAGGGGAAACACCCAAGAGACCCAGTACTTC. It is translated as CASSSRGNTQETQYF. J is TRBJ2-5 and V is TRBV5-1, with D possibly being TRBD1 (6 bases). CDR1 and CDR2 from the germline V gene are SGHRS and YFSETQ. Trimming shortened V by 3 bases and J by 1 base, and 13 bases separated the two germline ends. The CDR3 loop spans 15 amino acids.

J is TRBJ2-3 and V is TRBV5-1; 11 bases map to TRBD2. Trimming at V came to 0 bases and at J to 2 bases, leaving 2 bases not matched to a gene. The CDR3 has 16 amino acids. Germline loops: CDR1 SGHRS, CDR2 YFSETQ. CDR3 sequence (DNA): TGCGCCAGCAGCTTGGCTAGCGGGAGGATCACAGATACGCAGTATTTT. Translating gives CASSLASGRITDTQYF. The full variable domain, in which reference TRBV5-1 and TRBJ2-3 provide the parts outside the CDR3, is KAGVTQTPRYLIKTRGQQVTLSCSPISGHRSVSWYQQTPGQGLQFLFEYFSETQRNKGNFPGRFSGRQFSNSRSEMNVSTLELGDSALYLCASSLASGRITDTQYFGPGTRLTVL.

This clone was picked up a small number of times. The CDR3 sequence is CAWSVGTFRIPYNEQFF. The CDR3 nucleotides are TGTGCCTGGAGTGTTGGGACTTTTCGAATTCCCTACAATGAGCAGTTCTTC. The chain combines TRBV30 with TRBJ2-1; a possible D gene is TRBD2 (6 bases). The CDR3 is 17 residues long. V lost 0 bases and J 2 bases, leaving 17 bases between the germline ends. From germline, CDR1 is GTSNPN and CDR2 SVGIG (reference sequence).

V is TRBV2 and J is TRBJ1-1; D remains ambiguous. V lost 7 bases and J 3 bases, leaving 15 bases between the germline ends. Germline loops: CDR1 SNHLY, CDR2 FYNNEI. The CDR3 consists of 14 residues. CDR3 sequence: CASTINFRDTEAFF. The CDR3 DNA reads TGTGCCAGCACCATTAATTTCCGGGACACTGAAGCTTTCTTT.

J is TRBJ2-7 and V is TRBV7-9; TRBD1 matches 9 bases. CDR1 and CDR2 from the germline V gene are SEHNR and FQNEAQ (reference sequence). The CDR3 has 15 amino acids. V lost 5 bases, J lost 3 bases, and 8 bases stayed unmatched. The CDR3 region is CASSAPGTGSYEQYF. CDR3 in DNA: TGTGCCAGCAGCGCACCCGGGACAGGGAGCTACGAGCAGTACTTC.

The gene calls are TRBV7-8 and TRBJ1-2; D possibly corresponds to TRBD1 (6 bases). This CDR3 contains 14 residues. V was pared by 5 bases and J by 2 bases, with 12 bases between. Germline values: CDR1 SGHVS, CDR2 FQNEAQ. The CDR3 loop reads CASSPGGANYGYTF. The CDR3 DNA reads TGTGCCAGCAGCCCCGGGGGGGCAAACTATGGCTACACCTTC.

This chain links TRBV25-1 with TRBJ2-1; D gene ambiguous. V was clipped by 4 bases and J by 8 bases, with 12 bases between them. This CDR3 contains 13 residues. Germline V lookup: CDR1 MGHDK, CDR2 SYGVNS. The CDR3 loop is CASSAPKGYEQFF. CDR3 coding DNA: TGTGCCAGCAGTGCCCCGAAGGGTTATGAGCAGTTCTTC.

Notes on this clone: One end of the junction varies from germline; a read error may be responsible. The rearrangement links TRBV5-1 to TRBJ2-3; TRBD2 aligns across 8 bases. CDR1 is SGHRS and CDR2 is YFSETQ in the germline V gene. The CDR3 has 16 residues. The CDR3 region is CASSLAVAGGTNTQYF. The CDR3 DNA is TGCGCCAGCAGTTTGGCTGTGGCGGGGGGCACGAATACGCAGTATTTT.